The subject of this entry is one TCR beta chain. Its specific antigen is unknown. Per-base qualities were not stored, and no clone one base away is much larger. This entry comes from a study of early stage breast cancer tumors (dated by TCRdb to the late 2010s). General notes on the study: Of the roughly 17 invasive breast tumors, more than 9 were found to be estrogen receptor-positive, progesterone receptor-positive and HER2-negative. About 70% of the 12 ER+/PR+/HER2- tumors were invasive ductal carcinomas, while the other four were invasive lobular carcinomas. A read coverage of roughly 10-fold per sample was achieved on average. A total of 2.7 million or so templates, representing approximately 1,100,000 unique clonotypes, were detected across all samples.

Paper-wide results and their limitations: About 2.5-fold higher T cell density and higher clonality were observed in tumors than in adjacent normal breast tissue. Repertoires from blood and normal breast were more alike than repertoires from blood and tumor, and in about 85% of the 16 patients, comparing each tissue with blood separated tumor from normal. Enriched TCRB sequences shared across patients were found to be mostly commonly generated sequences that were unlikely to play an important role in the tumor microenvironment. Because the cohort was small, analysis by tumor subtype was not possible. Bulk genomic DNA sequencing of unsorted cells missed chain pairing and functional markers such as CD4, CD8 and FOXP3.

Each sample was amplified in two independent genomic DNA replicates, using 0.4 to 0.6 ug for blood and about 1.5 ug for tumor or normal breast. Following the manufacturer's instructions, the ImmunoSeq Intro kit was used to carry out TCRB sequencing on genomic DNA. The multiplex PCR ran for around 30 cycles using proprietary primers and spike-in control sequences for absolute quantification. An 87-bp fragment spanning the CDR3 and flanking V and J genes was sequenced with single-end 150-bp reads. Each lane of an Illumina MiSeq using version 3.0 chemistry carried seven multiplexed samples, with two replicates per sample. In the authors' own workflow: Raw data were processed with the vendor's proprietary pipeline, and both replicates were merged into a single result per sample. Productive rearrangements sharing the V-gene family, CDR3 amino acid sequence and J-gene segment were defined as clonotypes. Clonality was calculated as 1 minus the normalized Shannon entropy (Pielou evenness) of TCRB abundances. T cell density was estimated by dividing total templates by the number of input cells inferred from the DNA input amount. Recon with default parameters was used to estimate total repertoire diversity and clonality. Tumor-enriched clonotypes were defined as having over 0.1% abundance in tumor and at least 32-fold higher abundance than in normal breast. TCRdb stores this immuneACCESS table with in-frame sequences only. Part of the clones is absent; in the studies checked, under half of the shortfall reflects unresolved V genes, and no reason is known for the rest. V and J calls plus clone size are reproduced from that table; the DNA served to infer D and trimming. This sample is represented by about 5,500 clones; about two thirds of them were singletons. Roughly an eighth of the sample belongs to the ten largest clones.

Taken from about 2-4 cm away from the tumor, the adjacent normal breast tissue was rinsed with PBS and kept in prechilled RNAlater. Because of high lipid content and low cell density, about 85-310 mg of normal breast tissue was often needed to obtain sufficient DNA. The study profiled bulk TCR beta-chain repertoires in matched peripheral blood, tumor and adjacent normal breast tissue taken from about 15 patients with early-stage breast cancer. Genomic DNA was extracted with the Qiagen AllPrep DNA/RNA Mini kit. Taken from the germline V gene, the CDR1 and CDR2 loops are SGHTA and FQGTGA. V is reduced by 2 bases and J by 4 bases, leaving a spacing of 5 bases between them. The CDR3 spans 13 residues, from the cysteine through the phenylalanine. Left in the record is the CDR3 DNA by itself, 39 bases read in frame from the first base.

The TCR originated in a person between 55 and 69 years old with breast cancer. Sample: normal breast tissue next to the tumor. This chain joins TRBV7-3 to TRBJ2-2, with the D gene call left open. CDR3 region: CASSLFGTGELFF. Read as DNA, the sequence is TGTGCCAGCAGCTTATTCGGCACCGGGGAGCTGTTTTTT.